Reported below is one TCR beta chain. Its antigen is unidentified. This entry belongs to a study of OX40 agonist ivuxolimab in advanced cancers. Clones were read by immunoSEQ multiplex PCR, and TCRdb kept only the in-frame ones, dropping some. The sample lists more than 11,000 clones, 77% occurring once. Collection of blood occurred at baseline, at cycle 4 day 1, and at cycle 7 day 1. V dropped 0 bases and J dropped 4 bases, with 2 bases sitting between them. This CDR3 comprises 12 residues. The germline V gene encodes CDR1 SEHNR and CDR2 FQNEAQ (reference sequence). Study-wide points: On average, a greater number of expanded clones characterised CD8+ T cells relative to CD4+.

The chain has TRBV7-9 and TRBJ2-3; D gene ambiguous. The sequencing here drew on CD4+ or CD8+ T cells sorted from blood, taken in a trial of the OX40 agonist ivuxolimab. The TCR was taken from an adult with an advanced solid tumor such as melanoma, head and neck, liver or kidney cancer. The CDR3 sequence: CASSLAPDTQYF. In nucleotides, the CDR3 is TGTGCCAGCAGCTTAGCACCAGATACGCAGTATTTT.